This passage covers 10 T cell receptor beta chains from one sample sequenced in a study of shared clonotypes between healthy human individuals. Clones were sequenced by immunoSEQ multiplex PCR, and TCRdb holds only the in-frame ones, with some missing. The sample gives over a million clones, roughly 96% of which show up once; roughly 1.2% is in the top ten. Material for sequencing was naive CD4+ T cells sorted from blood. Subset defined: CD45RA+ positively selected. The receptor set was obtained from a young man in good health.

The rearrangement joins TRBV5-1 to TRBJ1-4; D unresolved. From germline, CDR1 is SGHRS and CDR2 YFSETQ. Trimming removed 2 bases from V and 5 bases from J, with 16 bases in between. The CDR3 covers 16 residues. The CDR3, as DNA: TGCGCCAGCAGCTTCGCCATTTGGGGTCAAAATGAAAAACTGTTTTTT. It codes for CASSFAIWGQNEKLFF.

This sequence joins TRBV7-7 and TRBJ2-5, with D tentatively TRBD2 (6 bases). Germline values: CDR1 SSHAT, CDR2 FNYEAQ (reference sequence). V lost 5 bases and J 4 bases, leaving 17 bases between the germline ends. The CDR3 has 15 residues. The CDR3: CASSRGAGRLETQYF. Here the CDR3 DNA reads TGTGCCAGCAGCCGAGGGGCCGGGAGATTAGAGACCCAGTACTTC.

The chain joins TRBV9 to TRBJ1-2; 7 bases are shared with TRBD1. This CDR3 has 14 residues. Germline CDR1 SGDLS, CDR2 YYNGEE. The junction had 10 bases not matched to a gene; V was cut back by 4 bases and J by 7 bases. CDR3 DNA sequence: TGTGCCAGCAGCCCCTCCCGACAGGGTTTTGGCTACACCTTC. It yields the protein CASSPSRQGFGYTF.

This chain connects TRBV5-1 to TRBJ2-3; D unresolved. The germline V and J ends were trimmed by 4 bases and 0 bases, with 6 bases remaining between them. The CDR3 is 13 amino acids. Germline V CDR1 and CDR2: SGHRS, YFSETQ. The CDR3 DNA reads as TGCGCCAGCAGCGCGACTAGCACAGATACGCAGTATTTT. Its translation: CASSATSTDTQYF.

The V and J genes are TRBV7-9 and TRBJ2-1; 9 bases align to TRBD2. CDR1 is SEHNR, CDR2 FQNEAQ, per germline (reference sequence). CDR3 length: 17 amino acids. The V gene end was trimmed by 5 bases and the J gene end by 2 bases; junction bases not matched to a gene: 10. The DNA for the CDR3 is TGTGCCAGCAGCCCAAGGGGACGCGGGAGGGCCTACAATGAGCAGTTCTTC. It codes for CASSPRGRGRAYNEQFF.

Here the CDR3 DNA reads TGTGCCAGCAGCCAAGCGGCAACCTACAATGAGCAGTTCTTC. This translates into CASSQAATYNEQFF. V is TRBV14 and J is TRBJ2-1; D remains unclear. The V gene lost 1 base and the J gene lost 2 bases, with 6 bases spanning the gap. The CDR3 spans 14 residues. Germline CDR1 is SGHDN and CDR2 is FVKESK.

The chain employs TRBV19 and TRBJ2-1; D remains ambiguous. The length of the CDR3 is 12 residues. V was trimmed by 1 base and J by 9 bases, leaving 7 bases between them. Germline V gene sequence: CDR1 LNHDA, CDR2 SQIVND (reference sequence). CDR3 nucleotides: TGTGCCAGTAGTATAGTGAGCAGTGAGCAGTTCTTC. Translating gives CASSIVSSEQFF.

The chain combines TRBV6-1 with TRBJ2-7; perhaps TRBD1 as D (6 bases). Germline values: CDR1 MNHNS, CDR2 SASEGT. With 5 bases removed from V and 3 bases from J, the gap between germline ends came to 11 bases. This CDR3 region has 13 residues. The CDR3 here is CASSTGHIYEQYF. CDR3 bases: TGTGCCAGCAGTACGGGACACATCTACGAGCAGTACTTC.

This sequence joins TRBV7-8 and TRBJ2-1, with TRBD2 matching over 7 bases. Germline-derived CDR1 and CDR2 are SGHVS and FQNEAQ. J was trimmed by 3 bases and V by 5 bases; bases with no gene match: 7. There are 15 residues in the CDR3. The CDR3 loop is CASSLRAGDYNEQFF. CDR3 in DNA: TGTGCCAGCAGCCTAAGGGCGGGAGACTACAATGAGCAGTTCTTC.

CDR3 DNA: TGTGCCAGTAGTATAATCCTCACAAATCAGCCCCAGCATTTT. It codes for CASSIILTNQPQHF. V usage is TRBV19 and J usage is TRBJ1-5; D is undetermined. The CDR3 is 14 amino acids. Trimming took 2 bases from V and 4 from J, leaving 9 bases between them. CDR1 LNHDA and CDR2 SQIVND come from the germline V gene (reference sequence).